The entry below gives a single TCR beta chain sequence along with its context. The antigen it binds to is not known. Within one base of it there is no much larger clone, and no base qualities were kept. This sample is part of a study of OX40 agonist ivuxolimab in advanced cancers. At the level of the whole study: The costimulatory receptor OX40 (CD134) was targeted by ivuxolimab, a fully human IgG2 agonistic monoclonal antibody. Prior anti-PD-1, anti-PD-L1 or anti-CTLA-4 therapy was permitted, and approximately 39% of dose-escalation patients had received checkpoint inhibitors. The point of sequencing TCRbeta in the periphery was to test whether ivuxolimab changed TCR sequence diversity and drove clonal T-cell expansion. A male proportion of around 83% and a mean age of approximately 55 years, ranging from roughly 20 to 80, were recorded for the dose-escalation cohort. Three dose-escalation patients achieved partial responses, one with hepatocellular carcinoma and two with cutaneous melanoma. The paper describes the monotherapy dose-escalation part (N = 52 patients) of the phase I trial of ivuxolimab. Among the roughly 52 dose-escalation patients, some 20 had hepatocellular carcinoma, roughly 15 melanoma, 9 renal cell carcinoma and 9 head and neck cancer. Intravenous ivuxolimab was administered to patients every 2 weeks at six dose levels: 0.01, 0.1, 0.3, 1.5, 3 and 10 mg/kg. Study-wide findings and limitations: At doses of 0.1 to 3.0 mg/kg, clonal expansion of both CD4+ and CD8+ blood T cells was observed from baseline to week 6. Low levels of normalized T-cell clonal expansion were also seen in some nonresponding patients. Partial responders in the 0.1-3.0 mg/kg groups had among the lowest normalized peripheral clonal expansion, especially among CD8+ T cells. Which antigens the clonally expanded peripheral T cells were specific for was not determined. After ivuxolimab, CD8+ T cells had more expanded clones than CD4+ T cells on average.

To sequence the TCRbeta CDR3 region, genomic DNA was isolated from the sorted cells. The immunoSEQ Assay was used to sequence the TCRbeta CDR3 regions. In TCRdb, the immuneACCESS table is reduced to in-frame sequences with V and J assigned. These tables do not hold every clone; where another copy was compared, an unresolved V gene accounts for under half, and the others remain unexplained. Here the sample has roughly 61,000 clones; 88% occur a single time. Approximately 3.8% of the sample is in the top ten clones. The trial excluded patients who had a history of autoimmune disease or were on systemic immunosuppression. Peripheral blood for TCR sequencing was collected from all dose cohorts at baseline, on cycle 4 day 1, and on cycle 7 day 1. The samples were taken from a phase I, first-in-human, multicenter, open-label dose-escalation trial of ivuxolimab. Adults with locally advanced or metastatic melanoma, renal cell, hepatocellular, or head and neck squamous cell carcinoma were enrolled in the trial. Before TCR sequencing, CD4+ and CD8+ T cells were separately sorted from peripheral blood.

The germline V gene encodes CDR1 SEHNR and CDR2 FQNEAQ (reference sequence). V is pared back by 8 bases and J by 2 bases, with 8 bases lying between the germline termini. From its cysteine to its phenylalanine, the CDR3 spans 12 amino acids. Just the 36-base CDR3 DNA is kept, in frame starting at base 1. The clonotype originates from an adult with an advanced solid tumor such as melanoma, head and neck, liver or kidney cancer. Here the sequenced sample was CD4+ or CD8+ T cells sorted from blood, taken in a trial of the OX40 agonist ivuxolimab. Recombination joined TRBV7-9 with TRBJ2-3, with a weak D call of TRBD2 (5 bases match). CDR3 protein: CASEGATDTQYF. The bases are TGTGCCAGCGAGGGAGCCACAGATACGCAGTATTTT. The variable domain in full, with residues beyond the CDR3 obtained from the reference TRBV7-9 and TRBJ2-3 genes, is DTGVSQNPRHKITKRGQNVTFRCDPISEHNRLYWYRQTLGQGPEFLTYFQNEAQLEKSRLLSDRFSAERPKGSFSTLEIQRTEQGDSAMYLCASEGATDTQYFGPGTRLTVL.